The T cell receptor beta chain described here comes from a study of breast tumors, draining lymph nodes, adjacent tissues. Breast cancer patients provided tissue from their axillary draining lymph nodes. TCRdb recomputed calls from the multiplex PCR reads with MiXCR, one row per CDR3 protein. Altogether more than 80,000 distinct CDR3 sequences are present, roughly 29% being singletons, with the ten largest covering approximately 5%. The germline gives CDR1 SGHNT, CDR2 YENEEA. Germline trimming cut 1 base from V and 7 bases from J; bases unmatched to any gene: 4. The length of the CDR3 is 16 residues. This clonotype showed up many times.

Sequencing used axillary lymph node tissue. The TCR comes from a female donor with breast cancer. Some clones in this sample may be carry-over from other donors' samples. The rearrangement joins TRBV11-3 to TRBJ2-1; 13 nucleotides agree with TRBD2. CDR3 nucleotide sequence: TGTGCCAGCAGCTTAGGTCTACTAGCGGGGGGGAATGAGCAGTTCTTC. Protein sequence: CASSLGLLAGGNEQFF.